What follows is one T cell receptor (beta chain) and its context. Its antigen is still unknown. This sample is drawn from a study of cytomegalovirus exposure and HLA in healthy donors. Overall study context: The same platform used for the roughly 610 first-cohort repertoires was also used for the approximately 120 validation repertoires, as a later analysis reported. Study-wide findings and caveats: First-cohort TCR clusters tended to co-occur in the 120 or so validation repertoires, a later analysis found. The listing of approximately 160 TCR beta chains classed them as cytomegalovirus-associated.

The V gene's germline CDR1 is MNHNS and CDR2 SASEGT. The V and J ends lost 7 bases and 0 bases respectively, with 10 bases between them. The CDR3 consists of 14 residues. Assay: immunoSEQ multiplex PCR; the TCRdb copy retains only in-frame clones and omits some. The sample holds some 120,000 clones, 88% seen once. The sample taken for sequencing was PBMCs. This TCR derives from a man aged 25-45 years in good health and CMV-seronegative. The V gene is TRBV6-1, the J gene TRBJ1-5; D might be TRBD1 (6 bases). In nucleotides, the CDR3 is TGTGCCAGCAACAGGGACTATAGCAATCAGCCCCAGCATTTT. Residues: CASNRDYSNQPQHF.